This TCR beta chain was captured in a study of CD8+CD57+ T cells in acquired aplastic anemia. Background on the study: Sorting CD4+ and CD8+ cells gave DNA averaging approximately 3 ug.

All sequencing subjects had displayed CD8+CD57+ cell expansion on flow cytometry. In its sample, this clonotype was seen many times. The V segment lost 6 bases and the J segment 6 bases; nucleotides outside the gene matches: 5. This CDR3 contains 14 residues. The germline V gene encodes CDR1 MNHNS and CDR2 SASEGT. The template used for profiling TCR beta VDJ and CDR3 was genomic DNA. TCRdb itself ran the reads through MiXCR, one entry per CDR3 protein. The profile shows around 200,000 distinct CDR3 sequences, nearly 50% of them singletons. The sample was sorted CD4+, CD8+, or CD8+CD57+ T cells (not recorded which) from PBMCs. V usage is TRBV6-1 and J usage is TRBJ1-6; 7 bases match TRBD1. The TCR sequence derives from a human donor with aplastic anemia. The CDR3 spells CASSDRESNSPLHF. The CDR3 nucleotides are TGTGCCAGCAGCGACAGGGAATCTAATTCACCCCTCCACTTT.